This TCR beta chain was recorded in a study of long-term antiretroviral therapy in people with HIV. Samples were assayed with immunoSEQ v3.0 at survey level. Sequencing was performed with immunoSEQ multiplex PCR; in TCRdb, only in-frame clones are kept and a portion is missing. The sample includes about 30,000 clones, about 88% seen only once; the top ten take about 5.3%. The table lists this clone with a few counts. CDR1 and CDR2 from the germline V gene are SEHNR and FQNEAQ (reference sequence). The V gene lost 3 bases and the J gene lost 8 bases, with 17 bases spanning the gap. The CDR3 runs to 16 residues.

The chain employs TRBV7-9 and TRBJ1-6, with a possible D match to TRBD1 (6 bases). The sample was unsorted PBMCs, taken roughly 2.9 years before starting antiretroviral therapy. This TCR was recovered from a woman in her 30s with HIV. The CDR3 DNA follows: TGTGCCAGCAGCTTCGGTGCGGGCAGGGGTGATTCACCCCTCCACTTT. It encodes CASSFGAGRGDSPLHF.